The clone carrying this T cell receptor (beta chain) has only a few counts. TCRdb called the RT-PCR reads again in MiXCR, with one record for every CDR3 protein. The sample yields fewer than 800,000 distinct CDR3 sequences, 14% seen once. Trimming cost V 3 bases and J 8 bases, with 13 bases left between them. Germline V gene lookup returns CDR1 KGHSH and CDR2 LQKENI. CDR3 length: 13 residues. The sequence was collected from a female donor in good health, serving as a healthy control. The chain uses TRBV18 and TRBJ1-2, with D perhaps TRBD1 (5 bases). Specimen: memory CD4+ T cells from blood. As DNA, the CDR3 is TGTGCCAGCTCACCCTCGCGGGAGGGGGGCTACACCTTC. Translating gives CASSPSREGGYTF.